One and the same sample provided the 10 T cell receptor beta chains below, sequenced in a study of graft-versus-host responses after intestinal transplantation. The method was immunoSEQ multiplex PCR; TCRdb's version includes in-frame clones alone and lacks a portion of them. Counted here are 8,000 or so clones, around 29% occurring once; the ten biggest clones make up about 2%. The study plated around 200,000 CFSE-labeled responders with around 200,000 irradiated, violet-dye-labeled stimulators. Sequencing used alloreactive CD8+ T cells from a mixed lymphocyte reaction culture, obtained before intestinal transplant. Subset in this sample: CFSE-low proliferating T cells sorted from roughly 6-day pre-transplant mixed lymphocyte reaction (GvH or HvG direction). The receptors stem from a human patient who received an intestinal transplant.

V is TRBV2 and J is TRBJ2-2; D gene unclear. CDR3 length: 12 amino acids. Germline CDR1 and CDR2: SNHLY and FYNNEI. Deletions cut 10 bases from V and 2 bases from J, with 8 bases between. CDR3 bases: TGTGCCACAGACTTAAACACCGGGGAGCTGTTTTTT. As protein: CATDLNTGELFF.

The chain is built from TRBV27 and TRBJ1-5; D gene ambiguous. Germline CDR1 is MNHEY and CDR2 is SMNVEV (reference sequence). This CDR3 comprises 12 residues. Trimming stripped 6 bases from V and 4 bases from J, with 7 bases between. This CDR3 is CASSPGNQPQHF. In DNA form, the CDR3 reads TGTGCCAGCAGCCCAGGAAATCAGCCCCAGCATTTT.

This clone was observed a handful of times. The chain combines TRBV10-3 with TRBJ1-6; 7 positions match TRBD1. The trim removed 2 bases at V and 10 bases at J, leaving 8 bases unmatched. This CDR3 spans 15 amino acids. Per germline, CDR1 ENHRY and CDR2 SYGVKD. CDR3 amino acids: CAISEDGQVNSPLHF. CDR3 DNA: TGTGCCATCAGTGAGGATGGACAGGTCAACTCACCCCTCCACTTT.

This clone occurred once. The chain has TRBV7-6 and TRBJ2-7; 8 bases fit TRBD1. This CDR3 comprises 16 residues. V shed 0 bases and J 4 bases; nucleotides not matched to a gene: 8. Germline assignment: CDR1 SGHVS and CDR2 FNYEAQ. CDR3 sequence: CASSLAWTGRLYEQYF. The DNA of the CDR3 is TGTGCCAGCAGCTTAGCCTGGACAGGGCGGTTGTACGAGCAGTACTTC.

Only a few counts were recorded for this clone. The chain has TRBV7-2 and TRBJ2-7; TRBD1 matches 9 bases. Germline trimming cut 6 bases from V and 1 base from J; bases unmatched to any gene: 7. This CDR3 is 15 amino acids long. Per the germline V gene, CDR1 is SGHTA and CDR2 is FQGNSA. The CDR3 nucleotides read TGTGCCAGCAGATCGACAGGGGGTAGGTCCTACGAGCAGTACTTC. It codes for CASRSTGGRSYEQYF.

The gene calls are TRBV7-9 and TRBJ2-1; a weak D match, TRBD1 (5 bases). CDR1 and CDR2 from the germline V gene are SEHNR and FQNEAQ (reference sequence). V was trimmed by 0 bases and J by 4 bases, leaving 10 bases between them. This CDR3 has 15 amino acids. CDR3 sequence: CASSLAARAYNEQFF. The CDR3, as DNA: TGTGCCAGCAGCTTAGCGGCCAGGGCTTACAATGAGCAGTTCTTC. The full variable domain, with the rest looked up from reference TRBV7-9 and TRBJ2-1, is DTGVSQNPRHKITKRGQNVTFRCDPISEHNRLYWYRQTLGQGPEFLTYFQNEAQLEKSRLLSDRFSAERPKGSFSTLEIQRTEQGDSAMYLCASSLAARAYNEQFFGPGTRLTVL.

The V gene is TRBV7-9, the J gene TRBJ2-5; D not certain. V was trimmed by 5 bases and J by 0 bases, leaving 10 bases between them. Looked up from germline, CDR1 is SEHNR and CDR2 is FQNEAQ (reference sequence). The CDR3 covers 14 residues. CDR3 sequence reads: CASSTMQYQETQYF. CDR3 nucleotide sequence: TGTGCCAGCAGCACCATGCAGTACCAAGAGACCCAGTACTTC.

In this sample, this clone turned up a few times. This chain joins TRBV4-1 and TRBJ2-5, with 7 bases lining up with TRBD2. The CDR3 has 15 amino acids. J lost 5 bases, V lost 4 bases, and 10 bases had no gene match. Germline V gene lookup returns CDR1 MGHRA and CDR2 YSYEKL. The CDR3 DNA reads TGCGCCAGCAGCCCTCCGGCGGGAGAGGTGGAGACCCAGTACTTC. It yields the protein CASSPPAGEVETQYF.

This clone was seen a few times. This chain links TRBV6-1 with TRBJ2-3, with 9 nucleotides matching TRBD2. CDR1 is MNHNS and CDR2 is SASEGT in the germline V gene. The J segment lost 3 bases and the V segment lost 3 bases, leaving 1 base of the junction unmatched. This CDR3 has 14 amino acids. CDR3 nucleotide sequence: TGTGCCAGCAGTGAGGGACTAGCAACAGATACGCAGTATTTT. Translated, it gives CASSEGLATDTQYF.

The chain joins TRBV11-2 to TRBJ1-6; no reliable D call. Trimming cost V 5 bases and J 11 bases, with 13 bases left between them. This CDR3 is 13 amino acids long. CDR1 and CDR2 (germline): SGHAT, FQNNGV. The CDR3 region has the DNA TGTGCCAGCAGCCGACTCAAATTTGCACCCCTCCACTTT. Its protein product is CASSRLKFAPLHF.